This TCR beta chain was identified during a study of shared clonotypes between healthy human individuals. The table came from immunoSEQ multiplex PCR; TCRdb's copy has only in-frame clones and leaves some out. This sample has about 1.9 million clones, with around 95% found just once. Terminally differentiated effector memory CD45RA+ cells were left out of the naive CD8 fraction, which was CD45RO-negative and positively selected for CCR7. Trimming pared 0 bases from V and 6 bases from J, leaving 2 bases between. CDR3 size: 11 residues. CDR1 and CDR2 (germline): MNHEY, SMNVEV (reference sequence). Specimen: naive CD8+ T cells from PBMCs. The chain employs TRBV27 and TRBJ2-5; D unresolved. The TCR originated in a man between 18 and 35 years old in good health. Some clones in this sample may be carry-over from other donors' samples. The CDR3 DNA sequence: TGTGCCAGCAGTTTATCGAAGACCCAGTACTTC. Protein product: CASSLSKTQYF.